This is a list of T cell receptor beta chains from one sample in a study of blood T cell repertoires in COVID-19. Produced via immunoSEQ multiplex PCR; TCRdb's table is partial and in-frame only. The table shows approximately 340,000 clones, with 91% occurring only once. Sequenced input: PBMCs or T cells enriched from blood (not recorded which). These receptors were taken from a middle-aged woman who had been exposed to COVID-19. The CDR3 runs from the conserved cysteine through the conserved F or W. A D gene is named only where the DNA matches it firmly. Not every row has a clone size; where given, it reads once, few, many or a size class.

CDR3 protein	CDR3 DNA	J gene	D gene	V gene	clone size
CAIRGGGTANTGELFF	TGTGCCATCCGGGGTGGCGGGACGGCAAACACCGGGGAGCTGTTTTTT	TRBJ2-2	NA	TRBV19	NA
CASSPTGVGGYTF	TGCGCCAGCAGCCCGACAGGGGTGGGCGGCTACACCTTC	TRBJ1-2	TRBD1	TRBV4-3	NA
CAISAEQGAGKIISNTEAFF	TGTGCCATCAGTGCAGAACAGGGGGCTGGCAAGATTATATCGAACACTGAAGCTTTCTTT	TRBJ1-1	TRBD1	TRBV10-3	NA
CASSPLPGETGNTIYF	TGTGCCAGCTCACCCCTCCCGGGTGAGACCGGAAACACCATATATTTT	TRBJ1-3	NA	TRBV18	once
CASSSISGNTIYF	TGCGCCAGCAGCTCTATCTCTGGAAACACCATATATTTT	TRBJ1-3	NA	TRBV5-1	NA
CASSLRQGAGYTF	TGTGCCAGCAGTTTAAGACAGGGGGCGGGCTACACCTTC	TRBJ1-2	TRBD1	TRBV27	NA
CASSLVAEETQYF	TGTGCCAGCAGCTTGGTGGCAGAAGAGACCCAGTACTTC	TRBJ2-5	NA	TRBV5-4	NA
CASNRYQETQYF	TGTGCCAGCAACCGGTACCAAGAGACCCAGTACTTC	TRBJ2-5	NA	TRBV2	NA
CASQAGSFWGSYEQYF	TGTGCCAGCCAGGCGGGGAGTTTCTGGGGTTCCTACGAGCAGTACTTC	TRBJ2-7	NA	TRBV2	NA
CASSLAGPRDNEQFF	TGTGCCAGCAGCTTAGCGGGGCCGCGCGACAATGAGCAGTTCTTC	TRBJ2-1	TRBD2	TRBV5-6	NA
CSVEFLGQGGYTF	TGCAGCGTTGAATTCCTCGGACAGGGCGGCTACACCTTC	TRBJ1-2	TRBD1	TRBV29-1	once
CASSLDRARNQPQHF	TGTGCCAGCAGCCTGGACAGGGCCCGCAATCAGCCCCAGCATTTT	TRBJ1-5	TRBD1	TRBV2	once
CASSLIKREGGEQYF	TGCGCCAGCAGCCTCATAAAGCGGGAGGGCGGCGAGCAGTACTTC	TRBJ2-7	TRBD2	TRBV4-1	NA
CASSLGGLNQPQHF	TGTGCCAGCAGCTTAGGGGGACTCAATCAGCCCCAGCATTTT	TRBJ1-5	NA	TRBV7-9	NA
CASSPRDSYGYTF	TGTGCCAGCAGTCCCCGGGACAGCTATGGCTACACCTTC	TRBJ1-2	TRBD1	TRBV27	NA
CASSGPGYMDYGYTF	TGTGCCAGTAGTGGGCCAGGGTATATGGACTATGGCTACACCTTC	TRBJ1-2	NA	TRBV19	NA
CATSSIGLEQYF	TGTGCCACCAGCAGCATTGGGCTGGAGCAGTACTTC	TRBJ2-7	NA	TRBV15	NA
CASGPKGQLNTGELFF	TGTGCCAGCGGACCTAAGGGACAGCTGAACACCGGGGAGCTGTTTTTT	TRBJ2-2	TRBD1	TRBV9	once
CASSPVTSGYQETQYF	TGTGCCAGCAGCCCTGTGACTAGCGGCTACCAAGAGACCCAGTACTTC	TRBJ2-5	TRBD2	TRBV5-4	NA
CASSLGQFVDSPLHF	TGTGCCAGCTCACTGGGACAGTTCGTGGATTCACCCCTCCACTTT	TRBJ1-6	TRBD1	TRBV18	NA
CAGRQPNSGNTIYF	TGTGCCGGAAGACAGCCTAACTCTGGAAACACCATATATTTT	TRBJ1-3	NA	TRBV2	NA
CASSQESDHSAGIRNEQFF	TGCGCCAGCAGCCAAGAATCAGACCACTCAGCGGGAATTCGAAATGAGCAGTTCTTC	TRBJ2-1	TRBD2	TRBV4-1	once
CASSLVASGGNVEQFF	TGTGCCAGCAGCTTAGTGGCTAGCGGGGGAAACGTTGAGCAGTTCTTC	TRBJ2-1	TRBD2	TRBV7-8	NA
CASSQAASSDYNEQFF	TGCGCCAGCAGCCAGGCCGCGAGTAGCGACTACAATGAGCAGTTCTTC	TRBJ2-1	NA	TRBV5-1	NA
CASSLTSSGGTDTQYF	TGTGCCAGCAGCTTAACGTCTAGCGGGGGTACAGATACGCAGTATTTT	TRBJ2-3	TRBD2	TRBV7-3	NA
CASSLGQASYEQYF	TGCGCCAGCAGCCTGGGACAGGCTTCCTACGAGCAGTACTTC	TRBJ2-7	TRBD1	TRBV5-1	NA
CASSDLILAVHGYTF	TGCGCCAGCAGTGACCTGATTCTTGCGGTTCATGGCTACACCTTC	TRBJ1-2	NA	TRBV10-2	NA
CASSPREGNTEAFF	TGTGCCAGCAGCCCCCGGGAGGGAAACACTGAAGCTTTCTTT	TRBJ1-1	NA	TRBV7-2	NA
CASSLGRGPQYEQYF	TGCGCCAGCAGCTTGGGTAGGGGGCCCCAATACGAGCAGTACTTC	TRBJ2-7	TRBD1	TRBV5-1	NA
CATSDSPSPGELFF	TGTGCCACCAGTGATTCCCCAAGCCCCGGGGAGCTGTTTTTT	TRBJ2-2	NA	TRBV24-1	few
CASSRDRGNIQYF	TGCGCCAGCAGCCGGGACAGGGGTAACATTCAGTACTTC	TRBJ2-4	TRBD1	TRBV4-3	NA
CASSPWLGQTSGNTIYF	TGTGCCAGCAGCCCGTGGCTAGGACAGACCTCTGGAAACACCATATATTTT	TRBJ1-3	NA	TRBV11-2	NA
CASSSLSWNPQNIQYF	TGTGCCAGCAGTTCACTATCGTGGAACCCCCAAAACATTCAGTACTTC	TRBJ2-4	NA	TRBV7-8	NA
CASSGDRPSLYGYTF	TGTGCCAGCAGCGGGGACAGACCCTCACTATATGGCTACACCTTC	TRBJ1-2	TRBD1	TRBV7-9	few
CATSDQPGTSGRADNEQFF	TGTGCCACCAGTGATCAACCCGGGACTAGCGGGAGGGCCGATAATGAGCAGTTCTTC	TRBJ2-1	TRBD2	TRBV24-1	NA
CASSYNPPQSIYGYTF	TGTGCCAGCAGTTACAACCCACCCCAGTCAATCTATGGCTACACCTTC	TRBJ1-2	NA	TRBV6-2/TRBV6-3	NA
CASRDRGETQYF	TGTGCCAGCAGGGACAGGGGGGAGACCCAGTACTTC	TRBJ2-5	TRBD1	TRBV11-3	NA